Below, 26 T cell receptor beta chains from the same sample are listed, as sequenced in a study of blood T cell repertoires in COVID-19 (dated by TCRdb to about 2020). To prepare the library, the immunoSEQ multiplex PCR assay was applied. Not all clones reach the TCRdb copy of this immuneACCESS table, which keeps in-frame sequences only. Checked studies attribute under half of the gap to unresolved V genes and leave the rest unexplained. Across this sample there are some 200,000 clones, with 75% to 90% seen only once. Jointly, the top ten make up 2% to 2.5% of the sample. Sequenced sample: PBMCs or T cells enriched from blood (not recorded which). Receptor source: a woman aged 25 to 39 who had recovered from COVID-19.

The V and J genes are TRBV3-1 (or the pseudogene TRBV3-2) and TRBJ2-5, with a weak D call TRBD1 (5 bases). Deletions cut 0 bases from V and 7 bases from J, with 12 bases between. Per the germline V gene, CDR1 is LGHDT and CDR2 is YNNKEL (reference sequence). CDR3 length equals 14 residues. The CDR3 nucleotides read TGTGCCAGCAGCCAAGATTTCAGGGATGGGACCCAGTACTTC. Translating it yields CASSQDFRDGTQYF.

This clone was observed a single time. J is TRBJ2-1 and V is TRBV11-3; 8 bases line up with TRBD1. The CDR3 loop spans 14 amino acids. Losses at the gene ends were 5 bases for V and 2 bases for J; bases not matched to a gene: 2. Germline V gene data show CDR1 as SGHNT and CDR2 as YENEEA. The CDR3 spells CASSVGQAYNEQFF. CDR3 DNA sequence: TGTGCCAGCAGCGTGGGACAGGCCTACAATGAGCAGTTCTTC. The variable domain in full, completed from reference TRBV11-3 and TRBJ2-1, reads EAGVVQSPRYKIIEKKQPVAFWCNPISGHNTLYWYLQNLGQGPELLIRYENEEAVDDSQLPKDRFSAERLKGVDSTLKIQPAELGDSAVYLCASSVGQAYNEQFFGPGTRLTVL.

The chain joins TRBV15 to TRBJ1-1; possible D gene TRBD1, 5 bases. The CDR3 contains 15 residues. Between the trimmed V and J ends, which lost 0 bases and 6 bases, there was a span of 14 bases. Per the germline V gene, CDR1 is LNHNV and CDR2 is YYDKDF (reference sequence). The CDR3 bases are TGTGCCACCAGCAGAGATAGGGCCTGGGGCTCTGAAGCTTTCTTT. It is translated as CATSRDRAWGSEAFF.

V is TRBV11-3 and J is TRBJ1-1; D gene unclear. This CDR3 has 12 residues. The germline CDR1 and CDR2 sequences are SGHNT and YENEEA. With 3 bases removed from V and 5 bases from J, the gap between germline ends came to 7 bases. The CDR3 DNA reads as TGTGCCAGCAGCTTTCGTGTTACTGAAGCTTTCTTT. It encodes CASSFRVTEAFF.

The chain links TRBV19 to TRBJ2-5; D is unresolved. This CDR3 spans 13 amino acids. In germline, CDR1 is LNHDA, CDR2 SQIVND (reference sequence). Trimming cost V 0 bases and J 5 bases, with 7 bases left between them. The CDR3 DNA reads TGTGCCAGTAGTATAGACTTTGTTGAGACCCAGTACTTC. It encodes CASSIDFVETQYF.

The rearrangement links TRBV24-1 to TRBJ2-2; D may be TRBD2 (6 bases). Trimming pared 3 bases from V and 2 bases from J, leaving 12 bases between. Germline V gene lookup returns CDR1 KGHDR and CDR2 SFDVKD. The CDR3 runs to 16 residues. The CDR3 here is CATSDASGLNTGELFF. In DNA form, the CDR3 reads TGTGCCACCAGTGATGCAAGCGGGTTAAACACCGGGGAGCTGTTTTTT.

The chain's CDR3 is CATSRAGAGYQDEQYF. In DNA form, the CDR3 reads TGTGCCACCAGCAGAGCTGGGGCAGGGTATCAGGACGAGCAGTACTTC. The rearrangement joins TRBV15 to TRBJ2-7; weak D call: TRBD1 (5 bases). The CDR3 is 16 amino acids. Trimming stripped 1 base from V and 5 bases from J, with 18 bases between. The germline CDR1 and CDR2 sequences are LNHNV and YYDKDF (reference sequence).

CDR3 loop: CASSRVGTGYQPQHF. The CDR3 DNA reads as TGCGCCAGCAGTCGGGTCGGGACAGGTTATCAGCCCCAGCATTTT. The V call is TRBV23-1, the J call TRBJ1-5; 8 bases are a match to TRBD1. TRBV23-1 is noted as an ORF with a role that remains uncertain. V trimming: 4 bases; J trimming: 5 bases; junction bases outside the gene matches: 7. This CDR3 is built from 15 residues.

This sequence joins TRBV7-3 and TRBJ1-2, with a weak D call TRBD1 (5 bases). CDR1 is SGHTA, CDR2 FQGTGA, per germline. There are 14 residues in the CDR3. V dropped 1 base and J dropped 8 bases, with 14 bases sitting between them. DNA of the CDR3: TGTGCCAGCAGCTTAATTGGGGGGTCCAACGGCTACACCTTC. Translation: CASSLIGGSNGYTF.

This chain joins TRBV5-6 and TRBJ2-1, with D maybe TRBD1 (6 bases). The length of the CDR3 is 16 residues. Germline CDR1 SGHDT, CDR2 YYEEEE. V was clipped by 1 base and J by 7 bases, with 18 bases between them. This CDR3 reads CASSLSTGQRGNEQFF. The CDR3 bases are TGTGCCAGCAGCTTGTCTACAGGACAGAGAGGGAATGAGCAGTTCTTC.

The chain carries TRBV29-1 and TRBJ2-3; D may be TRBD2 (5 bases). CDR3 length: 13 residues. Trimming stripped 6 bases from V and 6 bases from J, with 16 bases between. The germline V gene encodes CDR1 SQVTM and CDR2 ANQGSEA. The DNA of the CDR3 is TGCAGCGTACTAGGAACCTCCCGGGATACGCAGTATTTT. Translated: CSVLGTSRDTQYF.

The CDR3: CASSSYREPGNTIYF. In DNA, the CDR3 is TGTGCCAGCAGTTCTTACAGGGAGCCTGGAAACACCATATATTTT. The chain combines TRBV27 with TRBJ1-3; possible D gene TRBD1, 6 bases. CDR3 length equals 15 residues. The germline V gene encodes CDR1 MNHEY and CDR2 SMNVEV (reference sequence). Between the trimmed V and J ends, which lost 4 bases and 2 bases, there was a span of 12 bases.

The rearrangement joins TRBV2 to TRBJ2-1, with 7 positions matching TRBD2. Germline CDR1 is SNHLY and CDR2 is FYNNEI. Unmatched junction bases numbered 2, after V lost 1 base and J lost 5 bases. This CDR3 spans 14 amino acids. The CDR3 loop reads CASSEDRGDNEQFF. CDR3 in DNA: TGTGCCAGCAGTGAAGATCGGGGGGACAATGAGCAGTTCTTC.

This clone was recorded only once. Other DNA sequences in the same sample also yield this CDR3. The gene calls are TRBV5-1 and TRBJ1-6, with D uncertain. Trimming took off 3 bases at V and 0 bases at J, with 10 bases between the two ends. Germline CDR1 SGHRS, CDR2 YFSETQ. The CDR3 extends over 16 amino acids. In nucleotides, the CDR3 is TGCGCCAGCAGCTACGGGTTGATCTCCTATAATTCACCCCTCCACTTT. Translated: CASSYGLISYNSPLHF.

This clone was counted only a few times. The J gene is TRBJ1-4, the V gene TRBV5-6; 7 positions agree with TRBD1. Trimming at V came to 3 bases and at J to 7 bases, leaving 9 bases not matched to a gene. CDR1 and CDR2 from the germline V gene are SGHDT and YYEEEE. The CDR3 sequence is 15 residues long. CDR3 in DNA: TGTGCCAGCAGCTCGACAGGGCGGTTTGGTGAAAAACTGTTTTTT. Protein: CASSSTGRFGEKLFF.

The CDR3 is CASSLGQSGSFYGYTF. CDR3 DNA sequence: TGCGCCAGCAGCTTGGGACAGTCTGGATCTTTTTATGGCTACACCTTC. This chain joins TRBV5-1 and TRBJ1-2; maybe TRBD1 (5 bases). CDR1 and CDR2 (germline): SGHRS, YFSETQ. The V end lost 0 bases, the J end lost 5 bases, and 17 bases lay between the germline ends. This CDR3 has 16 residues. Based on the CDR3 plus reference TRBV5-1 and TRBJ1-2, the full variable domain is KAGVTQTPRYLIKTRGQQVTLSCSPISGHRSVSWYQQTPGQGLQFLFEYFSETQRNKGNFPGRFSGRQFSNSRSEMNVSTLELGDSALYLCASSLGQSGSFYGYTFGSGTRLTVV.

The gene calls are TRBV7-2 and TRBJ1-4; 11 bases are a match to TRBD1. V trimming: 5 bases; J trimming: 8 bases; junction bases outside the gene matches: 7. The CDR3 loop spans 15 amino acids. Germline V CDR1 and CDR2: SGHTA, FQGNSA. This chain's CDR3 is CASSLRRDRGEKLFF. CDR3 sequence (DNA): TGTGCCAGCAGCCTCCGCCGGGACAGGGGGGAAAAACTGTTTTTT.

Here the CDR3 reads CASSIGLVRSPLHF. As DNA, the CDR3 is TGTGCCAGCAGCATTGGCCTAGTGAGGTCACCCCTCCACTTT. The chain uses TRBV5-4 and TRBJ1-6, with D unclear. Germline CDR1 SGHNT, CDR2 YYREEE (reference sequence). The CDR3 has 14 residues. Trimming removed 4 bases at V and 10 bases at J, with 15 bases between.

The J gene is TRBJ1-1, the V gene TRBV19; weak D call: TRBD1 (5 bases). Trimming left V 4 bases short and J 6 bases short, with 9 bases between. Germline CDR1 is LNHDA and CDR2 is SQIVND (reference sequence). The CDR3 covers 12 residues. DNA for the CDR3: TGTGCCAGTAGTAGCAGGGTTGCTGAAGCTTTCTTT. This translates into CASSSRVAEAFF.

This clone was seen just once. V gene TRBV29-1 combines with J gene TRBJ2-4; 9 bases line up with TRBD1. The germline V gene encodes CDR1 SQVTM and CDR2 ANQGSEA. J was trimmed by 7 bases and V by 6 bases; bases with no gene match: 10. CDR3 length: 14 residues. The CDR3 loop is CSVAGSDRGNIQYF. CDR3 in DNA: TGCAGCGTCGCCGGATCTGACAGGGGGAACATTCAGTACTTC.

The chain uses TRBV11-2 and TRBJ2-7; the match to TRBD2 covers 10 bases. The CDR3 length is 14 residues. CDR1 and CDR2 (germline): SGHAT, FQNNGV. V shed 2 bases and J 3 bases; nucleotides not matched to a gene: 1. The CDR3 protein is CASSLTSGVYEQYF. CDR3 DNA sequence: TGTGCCAGCAGCTTAACTAGCGGGGTCTACGAGCAGTACTTC.

The genes are TRBV4-1 and TRBJ1-1, with D possibly TRBD1 on 5 matching bases. Germline V lookup: CDR1 MGHRA, CDR2 YSYEKL. The CDR3 is 17 residues long. Trimming left V 4 bases short and J 0 bases short, with 18 bases between. CDR3 loop: CASSLGARSLMNTEAFF. CDR3 in DNA: TGCGCCAGCAGCCTTGGGGCTAGGTCCCTAATGAACACTGAAGCTTTCTTT.

CDR3 amino acids: CAWSVLTPGQPQHF. Written as DNA, the CDR3 is TGTGCCTGGAGTGTACTGACCCCGGGACAGCCCCAGCATTTT. The gene calls are TRBV30 and TRBJ1-5; no clear D. CDR3 length: 14 residues. V was cut by 0 bases and J by 7 bases, with 13 bases left in between. Germline CDR1 is GTSNPN and CDR2 is SVGIG (reference sequence).

The genes are TRBV19 and TRBJ1-2, with a possible D match to TRBD1 (6 bases). Trimming shortened V by 5 bases and J by 1 base, and 14 bases separated the two germline ends. Germline V gene lookup returns CDR1 LNHDA and CDR2 SQIVND (reference sequence). This CDR3 is 15 amino acids long. DNA for the CDR3: TGTGCCAGTAGTGGCCGGGACACCGTTAACTATGGCTACACCTTC. Protein product: CASSGRDTVNYGYTF.

The chain recombines TRBV12-3 or TRBV12-4 with TRBJ1-2; 7 nucleotides line up with TRBD1. The junction had 4 bases not matched to a gene; V was cut back by 7 bases and J by 5 bases. CDR3 length: 12 amino acids. The chain's CDR3 is CASKGTAYGYTF. CDR3 nucleotide sequence: TGTGCCAGCAAAGGGACAGCATATGGCTACACCTTC.

The chain is built from TRBV7-9 and TRBJ1-2; 10 bases are shared with TRBD1. CDR1 and CDR2 (germline): SEHNR, FQNEAQ (reference sequence). V lost 5 bases to trimming and J lost 2 bases; unmatched junction nucleotides: 5. This CDR3 has 15 amino acids. The CDR3 bases are TGTGCCAGCAGCACGCGGGACAGGGGAAACTATGGCTACACCTTC. Protein product: CASSTRDRGNYGYTF.